This T cell receptor (beta chain) was recorded in a study of neurological immune-mediated disorders. Study-wide points: The level of TCR clonal expansion was highest in patients with HTLV-1-associated myelopathy and lowest in multiple sclerosis, where it fell below the level seen in healthy controls. The study found no CDR3 amino acid sequences shared by expanded clones across subjects, suggesting private repertoires in all groups.

This clonotype was observed at least ten times. The antigen remains unidentified. Unsorted libraries came from 2 million PBMCs stored at -80 °C. The CDR3 has 15 residues. V shed 4 bases and J shed 1 base, with 13 bases lying between them. Germline CDR1 reads SGHNT; CDR2 reads YYREEE (reference sequence). With 10-nucleotide random UMIs included, cDNA was synthesized by 5'RACE. TCRdb itself ran the 5' RACE reads through MiXCR, one entry per CDR3 protein. Counted here are tens of thousands of distinct CDR3 sequences, 2.5% to 3% occurring once; the ten biggest clones make up 0.9% to 1.4%. The receptor was isolated from a woman in her 30s with multiple sclerosis. The sequenced sample consisted of PBMCs. This chain links TRBV5-4 with TRBJ2-3; D is possibly TRBD2 (5 bases). CDR3 DNA sequence: TGTGCCAGCAGCCCCGGAAGAGGGCGCACAGATACGCAGTATTTT. It translates to CASSPGRGRTDTQYF.